One and the same sample provided the 2 T cell receptor beta chains below, sequenced in a study of blood T cell repertoires in COVID-19. Assay: immunoSEQ multiplex PCR; the TCRdb copy retains only in-frame clones and omits some. The sample records 330,000 or so clones, more than 70% being singletons. Sequencing input: PBMCs or T cells enriched from blood (not recorded which). The origin of the receptors is a middle-aged man in a cohort exposed to, infected with or recovered from COVID-19 (not recorded which).

The V gene is TRBV28, the J gene TRBJ1-2; no clear D. Trimming took off 8 bases at V and 6 bases at J, with 10 bases between the two ends. Germline assignment: CDR1 MDHEN and CDR2 SYDVKM. CDR3 length: 11 residues. In DNA, the CDR3 is TGTGCCAGCGTACGGGGAAATGGCTACACCTTC. Translating gives CASVRGNGYTF.

The genes are TRBV11-2 and TRBJ2-1; 7 bases align to TRBD2. CDR1 and CDR2 from the germline V gene are SGHAT and FQNNGV. J was trimmed by 0 bases and V by 1 base; bases with no gene match: 6. The CDR3 extends over 17 amino acids. The CDR3 nucleotides read TGTGCCAGCAGCTTAGTTCGGGGGGATAGCTCCTACAATGAGCAGTTCTTC. It yields the protein CASSLVRGDSSYNEQFF. The variable domain in full, with the rest retrieved from reference TRBV11-2 and TRBJ2-1, is EAGVAQSPRYKIIEKRQSVAFWCNPISGHATLYWYQQILGQGPKLLIQFQNNGVVDDSQLPKDRFSAERLKGVDSTLKIQPAKLEDSAVYLCASSLVRGDSSYNEQFFGPGTRLTVL.